This record concerns one TCR beta chain sequence. Its antigen is unidentified. Original handling: ImmunoSEQ yielded junction-only sequences lacking quality scores, so filtering differed. Produced via immunoSEQ multiplex PCR; TCRdb's table is partial and in-frame only. Clone size and V and J calls were adopted from that table, with D and trimming inferred from the DNA. The data show around 2,100,000 clones, about 95% seen once. The naive CD8 fraction comprised CD45RO-negative cells positively selected for CCR7 and excluded terminally differentiated effector memory CD45RA+ cells. Donors were Caucasian adults residing in Nashville, Tennessee, USA. The CDR3 is made up of 13 amino acids. Germline assignment: CDR1 SNHLY and CDR2 FYNNEI. Trimming took 4 bases from V and 12 from J, leaving 16 bases between them. The sample originates from a study of shared clonotypes between healthy human individuals. Looking at the study overall: The plates for each donor numbered three CD4 naive, three CD4 memory, two CD8 naive and one CD8 memory. Broader study findings: Clonotypes that were shared across a handful of donors made up about 5.1% of naive CD4 clonotypes.

The V gene is TRBV2, the J gene TRBJ2-1; D is unclear. The sequenced material came from naive CD8+ T cells sorted from blood. The TCR comes from a man between 18 and 29 years old in good health. CDR3 sequence: CASSAPEGPGQFF. In DNA form, the CDR3 reads TGTGCCAGCAGTGCCCCCGAAGGCCCAGGGCAGTTCTTC.